The 11 T cell receptor beta chains in this list originate from one sample, sequenced in a study of T cell repertoires in cytomegalovirus infection. What these receptors recognize is not known. TCRdb ran MiXCR on the reads and lists one entry per CDR3 protein. Among some 560,000 distinct CDR3 sequences, about 40% were seen once, and the ten largest hold about half. This sample comprised cultured PBMCs, obtained from culture after CMV antigen stimulation. Receptor source: a human donor in good health (CMV status not recorded). Some clones in this sample may be carry-over from other donors' samples.

This clonotype occurred a few times. The chain couples TRBV7-6 to TRBJ1-1, with 8 positions matching TRBD1. The V and J ends lost 2 bases and 4 bases, in that order; junction bases with no gene match: 9. Germline V CDR1 and CDR2: SGHVS, FNYEAQ. The CDR3 contains 16 residues. The CDR3 DNA reads TGTGCCAGCAGCTTAAACGCGTGGACAGGGCGCACTGAAGCTTTCTTT. The encoded protein is CASSLNAWTGRTEAFF.

The chain couples TRBV28 to TRBJ2-2; TRBD1 might be the D (6 bases). CDR3 length equals 15 residues. Between the trimmed V and J ends, which lost 5 bases and 1 base, there was a span of 11 bases. The V gene's germline CDR1 is MDHEN and CDR2 SYDVKM. This chain's CDR3 is CASSPSTGNTGELFF. The CDR3 nucleotides read TGTGCCAGCAGTCCGTCGACAGGGAACACCGGGGAGCTGTTTTTT.

This clonotype came up a few times. The DNA for the CDR3 is TGTGCCAGCAGTGAGTGGGAGAACACTGAAGCTTTCTTT. Encoded protein: CASSEWENTEAFF. V gene TRBV6-1 combines with J gene TRBJ1-1, with D hard to call. V lost 3 bases and J 1 base, leaving 6 bases between the germline ends. The CDR3 length is 13 residues. CDR1 MNHNS and CDR2 SASEGT come from the germline V gene.

This clonotype occurred many times. This rearrangement joins TRBV7-2 to TRBJ1-4; weak D call: TRBD1 (5 bases). Germline values: CDR1 SGHTA, CDR2 FQGNSA. CDR3 size: 14 residues. The ends were cut back, 3 bases at V and 8 bases at J, with 13 bases in the middle. The CDR3 sequence is CASSLQGRTEKLFF. As DNA, the CDR3 is TGTGCCAGCAGCTTGCAGGGTAGAACGGAAAAACTGTTTTTT.

In DNA, the CDR3 is TGCAGTGCTAGGCGCTCCTCGGGGGCTGGGGAGACCCAGTACTTC. It is translated as CSARRSSGAGETQYF. The chain carries TRBV20-1 and TRBJ2-5; D might be TRBD1 or TRBD2, each matching 6 bases. The V and J ends lost 3 bases and 5 bases respectively, with 19 bases between them. The V gene's germline CDR1 is DFQATT and CDR2 SNEGSKA (reference sequence). The CDR3 contains 15 residues.

The V call is TRBV7-2, the J call TRBJ2-4, with a weak D call TRBD2 (5 bases). Per germline, CDR1 SGHTA and CDR2 FQGNSA. CDR3 size: 15 residues. The V gene lost 3 bases and the J gene lost 3 bases, with 12 bases spanning the gap. The CDR3 loop reads CASSFEVTNKNIQYF. The CDR3 DNA is TGTGCCAGCAGCTTTGAAGTGACTAACAAAAACATTCAGTACTTC.

The CDR3 is CASTGQGSYNEQFF. DNA of the CDR3: TGTGCCAGCACGGGACAGGGTTCCTACAATGAGCAGTTCTTC. This rearrangement joins TRBV6-2 or TRBV6-3 to TRBJ2-1, with 9 nucleotides matching TRBD1. The V segment lost 7 bases and the J segment 1 base; nucleotides outside the gene matches: 2. Germline CDR1 MNHEY, CDR2 SVGEGT. The CDR3 has 14 residues.

This clonotype has just one count. This chain joins TRBV28 and TRBJ1-5; D unresolved. Germline lookup yields CDR1 MDHEN and CDR2 SYDVKM. CDR3 length: 15 residues. Trimming removed 10 bases at V and 1 base at J, with 17 bases between. CDR3 nucleotides: TGTGCCACTCGGAATAGGGCTTTCAGCAATCAGCCCCAGCATTTT. Protein product: CATRNRAFSNQPQHF.

This clonotype was detected only a few times. The chain joins TRBV7-9 to TRBJ2-7, with 8 bases identical to TRBD2. V gave up 8 bases and J gave up 3 bases; unmatched junction bases: 6. The CDR3 is 13 residues long. CDR1 and CDR2 (germline): SEHNR, FQNEAQ (reference sequence). CDR3 sequence: CASGSGSRYEQYF. CDR3 DNA sequence: TGTGCCAGCGGGAGCGGGAGTCGCTACGAGCAGTACTTC. The whole variable domain, filled in from reference TRBV7-9 and TRBJ2-7, reads DTGVSQNPRHKITKRGQNVTFRCDPISEHNRLYWYRQTLGQGPEFLTYFQNEAQLEKSRLLSDRFSAERPKGSFSTLEIQRTEQGDSAMYLCASGSGSRYEQYFGPGTRLTVT.

The CDR3 is CASGLVLGSGVAEQFF. In nucleotides, the CDR3 is TGTGCTAGTGGTTTGGTCCTCGGGAGTGGGGTAGCTGAGCAGTTCTTC. V and J are TRBV12-5 and TRBJ2-1, with D possibly matching TRBD2 (6 bases). Germline CDR1 reads LGHNT; CDR2 reads FRNRAP. V was shortened by 0 bases and J by 9 bases, with 18 bases between the two germline ends. The CDR3 loop spans 16 amino acids. Using reference TRBV12-5 and TRBJ2-1 for the parts outside the CDR3, the full variable domain is DARVTQTPRHKVTEMGQEVTMRCQPILGHNTVFWYRQTMMQGLELLAYFRNRAPLDDSGMPKDRFSAEMPDATLATLKIQPSEPRDSAVYFCASGLVLGSGVAEQFFGPGTRLTVL.

A note on this clonotype: Its ends do not fully match the called genes, so a read error is possible. The rearrangement links TRBV6-1 to TRBJ1-2; the D is unclear. Germline CDR1 is MNHNS and CDR2 is SASEGT. The CDR3 covers 11 residues. The CDR3 DNA follows: TGTGCCAGCAGTGAATTCTGGGCCAACGTTTTC. Translated, it gives CASSEFWANVF.